This entry describes one T cell receptor (beta chain). The source of the sample is a study of CD8 T cells in Susac syndrome. RNA totalling about 0.45 to 1 ug underwent reverse transcription with random hexamers. TCRdb itself ran the immunoSEQ multiplex PCR reads through MiXCR, one entry per CDR3 protein. The sample shows about 300,000 distinct CDR3 sequences, 65% to 90% of them seen only once. The CDR3 sequence is 15 residues long. Germline V gene data show CDR1 as PRHDT and CDR2 as FYEKMQ (reference sequence). V was cut by 3 bases and J by 5 bases, with 14 bases left in between. The source of this sequence is a human donor with multiple sclerosis. The chain joins TRBV13 to TRBJ1-5, with D perhaps matching TRBD1 (5 bases). Sequenced sample: CD8+ T cells from PBMCs. CDR3: CASSLRKGKDQPQHF. CDR3 DNA: TGTGCCAGCAGCTTGCGAAAGGGGAAGGATCAGCCCCAGCATTTT. Combining the CDR3 with reference TRBV13 and TRBJ1-5 gives the whole variable domain AAGVIQSPRHLIKEKRETATLKCYPIPRHDTVYWYQQGPGQDPQFLISFYEKMQSDKGSIPDRFSAQQFSDYHSELNMSSLELGDSALYFCASSLRKGKDQPQHFGDGTRLSIL.